The 10 T cell receptor beta chains below were found in one sample sequenced in a study of blood T cells in healthy people across ages. For the second PCR, which ran for 7 to 11 cycles, a sample-barcoded 5' primer and a J-beta primer mix were used. One entry per CDR3 protein, called by TCRdb with MiXCR from the 5' RACE reads. The sample includes roughly 1,800,000 distinct CDR3 sequences, about 50% seen only once; the top ten take 2% to 2.5%. The sequencing input was blood. These TCRs come from a woman aged 40 to 50 in good health.

The chain links TRBV18 to TRBJ1-2; unclear D gene. V was shortened by 6 bases and J by 5 bases, with 7 bases between the two germline ends. Germline CDR1 KGHSH, CDR2 LQKENI. CDR3 length: 11 residues. The DNA of the CDR3 is TGTGCCAGCTCCCAGGCTTATGGCTACACCTTC. Its protein is CASSQAYGYTF.

The chain couples TRBV29-1 to TRBJ2-5; either TRBD1 or TRBD2 may supply D (5 bases each). With 6 bases removed from V and 7 bases from J, the gap between germline ends came to 15 bases. The CDR3 totals 12 residues. CDR1 and CDR2 from the germline V gene are SQVTM and ANQGSEA. The CDR3: CSVRDDIGTQYF. The CDR3 nucleotides are TGCAGCGTCCGGGACGATATCGGGACCCAGTACTTC.

The chain uses TRBV7-8 and TRBJ1-3; 8 positions match TRBD1. V trimming: 3 bases; J trimming: 0 bases; junction bases outside the gene matches: 4. This CDR3 is built from 16 residues. CDR1 and CDR2 (germline): SGHVS, FQNEAQ. In DNA, the CDR3 is TGTGCCAGCAGCTTCGGAGACAGGGGCTCTGGAAACACCATATATTTT. Residues: CASSFGDRGSGNTIYF.

This clonotype was detected a few times. The J gene is TRBJ2-5, the V gene TRBV29-1; D is uncertain. This CDR3 has 14 amino acids. Germline V gene sequence: CDR1 SQVTM, CDR2 ANQGSEA. Trimming shortened V by 0 bases and J by 5 bases, and 13 bases separated the two germline ends. CDR3 loop: CSVEDLQYGETQYF. The CDR3 DNA is TGCAGCGTTGAAGATCTTCAGTATGGGGAGACCCAGTACTTC.

The rearrangement links TRBV4-1 to TRBJ2-7; maybe TRBD1 (6 bases). V lost 4 bases, J lost 2 bases, and 12 bases lay in between. Germline assignment: CDR1 MGHRA and CDR2 YSYEKL. The CDR3 length is 14 residues. The CDR3 DNA reads as TGCGCCAGCAGCCCACAGGGTCTCCCCTACGAGCAGTACTTC. It encodes CASSPQGLPYEQYF.

V gene TRBV27 combines with J gene TRBJ2-1; 14 nucleotides align to TRBD2. Germline CDR1 MNHEY, CDR2 SMNVEV (reference sequence). V was pared by 11 bases and J by 10 bases, with 10 bases of the junction left unmatched. The CDR3 length is 14 residues. In DNA, the CDR3 is TGTGCCTCCTCGGGACTAGCGGGGGTACGGGAGCAGTTCTTC. Translation: CASSGLAGVREQFF.

This chain connects TRBV3-1 to TRBJ2-7, with D uncertain. This CDR3 spans 14 amino acids. Germline assignment: CDR1 LGHDT and CDR2 YNNKEL (reference sequence). Trimming cost V 4 bases and J 0 bases, with 10 bases left between them. The CDR3 is CASSPLLGSYEQYF. CDR3 coding DNA: TGTGCCAGCAGCCCTCTGCTGGGCTCCTACGAGCAGTACTTC.

The V gene is TRBV7-9, the J gene TRBJ1-2; tentatively, D is TRBD1 (5 bases). The CDR3 contains 14 residues. The germline gives CDR1 SEHNR, CDR2 FQNEAQ (reference sequence). Trimming took 10 bases from V and 5 from J, leaving 20 bases between them. The CDR3 loop reads CATRGVRVEYGYTF. For the CDR3, the DNA is TGTGCCACCCGGGGGGTCAGGGTAGAATATGGCTACACCTTC. Variable domain in full (rest from reference TRBV7-9 and TRBJ1-2): DTGVSQNPRHKITKRGQNVTFRCDPISEHNRLYWYRQTLGQGPEFLTYFQNEAQLEKSRLLSDRFSAERPKGSFSTLEIQRTEQGDSAMYLCATRGVRVEYGYTFGSGTRLTVV.

This clonotype was detected many times. The chain has TRBV5-1 and TRBJ1-5, with unresolved D. There are 13 residues in the CDR3. Germline V CDR1 and CDR2: SGHRS, YFSETQ. Deletions cut 0 bases from V and 5 bases from J, with 6 bases between. CDR3 nucleotide sequence: TGCGCCAGCAGCTTGGTTCCGGATCAGCCCCAGCATTTT. This gives the protein CASSLVPDQPQHF.

A few counts support this clonotype. The V call is TRBV4-3, the J call TRBJ1-2; no firm D call. V gave up 0 bases and J gave up 8 bases, with 19 bases separating them. This CDR3 spans 16 amino acids. Per the germline V gene, CDR1 is LGHNA and CDR2 is YSLEER. The CDR3 sequence is CASSQEGDPRLAGYTF. CDR3 nucleotides: TGCGCCAGCAGCCAAGAGGGCGATCCGCGCCTTGCCGGCTACACCTTC.